The 18 T cell receptor beta chains reported below all come from one sample, sequenced in a study of shared clonotypes between healthy human individuals. Data came from immunoSEQ multiplex PCR; TCRdb stores just in-frame clones and leaves some out. The sample has millions of clones, 90% to 95% seen once. What was sequenced was naive CD4+ T cells sorted from blood. Subset specified: CD45RA+ positively selected. These receptors came from a man aged 18 to 35 in good health.

The V call is TRBV30, the J call TRBJ1-4; the D is unclear. The CDR3 runs to 11 residues. The germline V gene has CDR1 GTSNPN and CDR2 SVGIG (reference sequence). Trimming left V 3 bases short and J 12 bases short, with 11 bases between. CDR3 loop: CAWSTPLELFF. The CDR3 nucleotides read TGTGCCTGGAGCACCCCGCTGGAACTGTTTTTT.

The rearrangement joins TRBV11-1 to TRBJ2-3; D is unresolved. This CDR3 contains 14 residues. With 5 bases removed from V and 1 base from J, the gap between germline ends came to 10 bases. CDR1 is SGHAT, CDR2 FQDESV, per germline (reference sequence). CDR3 amino acids: CASSKNHGTDTQYF. The CDR3 region has the DNA TGTGCCAGCAGCAAGAACCATGGCACAGATACGCAGTATTTT.

The rearrangement links TRBV6-6 to TRBJ1-2; weak D call: TRBD1 (6 bases). This CDR3 contains 14 residues. CDR1 and CDR2 from the germline V gene are MNHNY and SVGAGI (reference sequence). The germline V and J ends were trimmed by 10 bases and 7 bases, with 22 bases remaining between them. CDR3 residues: CATTAGASLGGYTF. CDR3 in DNA: TGTGCCACCACGGCAGGGGCGTCCCTGGGTGGCTACACCTTC.

The rearrangement links TRBV18 to TRBJ1-2; TRBD1 is a possible D gene (5 bases). The CDR3 length is 14 residues. Trimming cost V 0 bases and J 7 bases, with 12 bases left between them. Germline-derived CDR1 and CDR2 are KGHSH and LQKENI. CDR3 in DNA: TGTGCCAGCTCACCACCAGGACCAGGGTCTGGCTACACCTTC. It specifies CASSPPGPGSGYTF.

J is TRBJ1-2 and V is TRBV5-4; D may be TRBD1 (6 bases). The germline V and J ends were trimmed by 4 bases and 2 bases, with 15 bases remaining between them. CDR3 size: 15 residues. CDR1 and CDR2 (germline): SGHNT, YYREEE (reference sequence). The CDR3 here is CASSLRGGENYGYTF. As DNA, the CDR3 is TGTGCCAGCAGCCTTAGGGGGGGCGAGAACTATGGCTACACCTTC.

In this sample, this clone turned up once. The V call is TRBV7-8, the J call TRBJ2-5; D is uncertain. The germline gives CDR1 SGHVS, CDR2 FQNEAQ. The CDR3 is 15 amino acids. With 7 bases removed from V and 0 bases from J, the gap between germline ends came to 15 bases. The CDR3 DNA is TGTGCCAGCACGTTAGGACGGCAGTACCAAGAGACCCAGTACTTC. Amino acid sequence: CASTLGRQYQETQYF.

The rearrangement joins TRBV5-5 to TRBJ1-6, with no clear D. Germline V gene data show CDR1 as SGHKS and CDR2 as YYEKEE (reference sequence). There are 17 residues in the CDR3. V was cut by 4 bases and J by 0 bases, with 14 bases left in between. As DNA, the CDR3 is TGTGCCAGCAGCAAAACAGATCTGAGCTCCTATAATTCACCCCTCCACTTT. Its translation is CASSKTDLSSYNSPLHF.

The V gene is TRBV2, the J gene TRBJ2-7; D unclear. With 0 bases removed from V and 2 bases from J, the gap between germline ends came to 14 bases. The CDR3 spans 16 residues. The V gene's germline CDR1 is SNHLY and CDR2 FYNNEI. CDR3 amino acids: CASSEALLTTPYEQYF. CDR3 DNA sequence: TGTGCCAGCAGTGAAGCGCTTCTAACGACCCCCTACGAGCAGTACTTC.

The chain uses TRBV2 and TRBJ1-4, with no clear D. CDR3 length equals 14 residues. Trimming took off 2 bases at V and 0 bases at J, with 4 bases between the two ends. CDR1 is SNHLY and CDR2 is FYNNEI in the germline V gene. This CDR3 reads CASSEQTTNEKLFF. For the CDR3, the DNA is TGTGCCAGCAGTGAACAGACAACTAATGAAAAACTGTTTTTT.

This clone was picked up one time. The chain links TRBV15 to TRBJ1-2; TRBD1 aligns across 8 bases. Trimming at V came to 0 bases and at J to 1 base, leaving 1 base not matched to a gene. The CDR3 spans 15 residues. CDR1 is LNHNV and CDR2 is YYDKDF in the germline V gene (reference sequence). CDR3 residues: CATSRETGVNYGYTF. The CDR3 DNA reads as TGTGCCACCAGCAGAGAGACAGGGGTTAACTATGGCTACACCTTC.

V gene TRBV4-3 combines with J gene TRBJ1-4; 7 positions match TRBD1. V lost 5 bases and J lost 11; bases outside the gene matches: 5. The CDR3 runs 12 residues. Per the germline V gene, CDR1 is LGHNA and CDR2 is YSLEER. The CDR3 is CASSETGSKLFF. The CDR3 DNA reads TGCGCCAGCAGCGAGACAGGGTCGAAACTGTTTTTT.

This clone has a single count. The chain has TRBV7-2 and TRBJ2-3; D gene ambiguous. Germline loops: CDR1 SGHTA, CDR2 FQGNSA. The CDR3 totals 13 residues. V lost 4 bases to trimming and J lost 1 base, with 6 bases between them. The CDR3 sequence: CASSSARTDTQYF. CDR3 coding DNA: TGTGCCAGCAGCTCCGCACGCACAGATACGCAGTATTTT.

The chain couples TRBV30 to TRBJ2-7, with 7 bases lining up with TRBD1. Germline V gene data show CDR1 as GTSNPN and CDR2 as SVGIG (reference sequence). V lost 4 bases to trimming and J lost 0 bases; unmatched junction nucleotides: 6. CDR3 length: 14 residues. The CDR3: CAWNAGQASYEQYF. The CDR3, as DNA: TGTGCCTGGAATGCCGGACAGGCCTCCTACGAGCAGTACTTC.

This clone was detected once. The gene calls are TRBV28 and TRBJ1-6; D is undetermined. The V and J ends lost 8 bases and 0 bases respectively, with 8 bases between them. This CDR3 contains 14 residues. Per germline, CDR1 MDHEN and CDR2 SYDVKM. The CDR3 coding sequence is TGTGCCAGCGGCAGCCACTCCTATAATTCACCCCTCCACTTT. Protein: CASGSHSYNSPLHF.

The rearrangement uses TRBV4-3 and TRBJ2-3, with TRBD2 identical over 8 bases. The germline V gene encodes CDR1 LGHNA and CDR2 YSLEER. V was pared by 3 bases and J by 0 bases, with 5 bases of the junction left unmatched. The CDR3 extends over 16 amino acids. CDR3 sequence reads: CASSQALAESTDTQYF. In DNA form, the CDR3 reads TGCGCCAGCAGCCAGGCACTAGCGGAAAGCACAGATACGCAGTATTTT.

The DNA of the CDR3 is TGTGCCAGCAGCTTAGACGTGATCAATCAGCCCCAGCATTTT. Residues: CASSLDVINQPQHF. V is TRBV7-9 and J is TRBJ1-5; D ambiguous. Trimming took off 1 base at V and 3 bases at J, with 7 bases between the two ends. This CDR3 region has 14 residues. In germline, CDR1 is SEHNR, CDR2 FQNEAQ (reference sequence).

V gene TRBV18 combines with J gene TRBJ2-7; D may be TRBD1 (5 bases). CDR1 and CDR2 from the germline V gene are KGHSH and LQKENI. The CDR3 totals 13 residues. V was clipped by 3 bases and J by 3 bases, with 9 bases between them. The DNA of the CDR3 is TGTGCCAGCTCACCCTACGACAGCTACGAGCAGTACTTC. Its translation: CASSPYDSYEQYF.

DNA of the CDR3: TGTGCCAGCTCGCCCGGGACTCCAAAGACGGCGGGGCTGTTTTTT. Amino acid sequence: CASSPGTPKTAGLFF. This chain uses TRBV18 with TRBJ2-2, with D possibly TRBD2 on 6 matching bases. V gave up 6 bases and J gave up 13 bases, with 24 bases separating them. Germline V lookup: CDR1 KGHSH, CDR2 LQKENI. The CDR3 runs to 15 residues.